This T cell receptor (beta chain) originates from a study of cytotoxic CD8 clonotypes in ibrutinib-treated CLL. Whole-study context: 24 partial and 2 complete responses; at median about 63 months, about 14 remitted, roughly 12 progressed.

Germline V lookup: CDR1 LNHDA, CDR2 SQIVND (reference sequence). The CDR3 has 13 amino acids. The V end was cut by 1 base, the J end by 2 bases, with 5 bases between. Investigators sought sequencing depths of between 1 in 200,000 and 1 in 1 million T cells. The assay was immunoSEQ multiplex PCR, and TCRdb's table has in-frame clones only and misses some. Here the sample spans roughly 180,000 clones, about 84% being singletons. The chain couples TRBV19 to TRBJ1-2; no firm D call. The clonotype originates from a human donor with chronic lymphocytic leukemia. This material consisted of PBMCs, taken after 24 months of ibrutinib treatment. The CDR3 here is CASSIGGNYGYTF. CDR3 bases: TGTGCCAGTAGTATAGGAGGGAACTATGGCTACACCTTC.